This T cell receptor beta chain appears in the sequencing data of a study of T cells in Graves' hyperthyroidism and ophthalmopathy. This clonotype appeared a few times. Its antigen is not identified. Broader study findings: Most expanded thyroid clonotypes above 0.001 also appeared in blood.

TCR beta CDR3 sequences were amplified from RNA transcripts. First-round RT-PCR targeting the TCR CDR3 was performed with the HTBI primer set. TCRdb re-derived calls from the multiplex PCR reads in MiXCR, one entry per CDR3 protein. The sample has 550,000 to 650,000 distinct CDR3 sequences, approximately 14% seen once. CDR1 and CDR2 (germline): DFQATT, SNEGSKA (reference sequence). J lost 4 bases, V lost 1 base, and 7 bases had no gene match. The CDR3 runs to 18 residues. The sample taken for sequencing was blood. This sequence was found in a woman aged 25 to 45 with Graves' hyperthyroidism that later progressed to Graves' ophthalmopathy. The chain has TRBV20-1 and TRBJ2-1; 16 bases align to TRBD2. The CDR3 spells CSARGGTSGRARYNEQFF. In DNA form, the CDR3 reads TGCAGTGCTAGAGGGGGGACTAGCGGGAGGGCCAGGTACAATGAGCAGTTCTTC.